The clone carrying this T cell receptor beta chain showed up just once. The sample belongs to a study of blood T cell repertoires in COVID-19. In the study overall: The United States, Italy and Spain were the sources of the acute and convalescent COVID-19 samples. PBMCs, B-cell-depleted T cells, or T cells provided the cDNA or gDNA that made up the material.

In the original processing: Nucleated cell counts were estimated from reference gene primer amplification. Sequencing was performed with immunoSEQ multiplex PCR; in TCRdb, only in-frame clones are kept and a portion is missing. V and J calls and clone size are given by that table; D and trimming were obtained from the DNA. The data show under 250,000 clones, 80% to 90% seen once. Trimming cost V 3 bases and J 4 bases, with 18 bases left between them. CDR1 and CDR2 (germline): SEHNR, FQNEAQ (reference sequence). CDR3 length: 16 amino acids. The TCR was taken from a man in his forties or fifties with acute or convalescent COVID-19. The specimen was peripheral blood. The V gene is TRBV7-9, the J gene TRBJ1-2, with D unresolved. CDR3 DNA sequence: TGTGCCAGCAGCTTTTCGATGGACTACTTATCCTATGGCTACACCTTC. It encodes CASSFSMDYLSYGYTF.